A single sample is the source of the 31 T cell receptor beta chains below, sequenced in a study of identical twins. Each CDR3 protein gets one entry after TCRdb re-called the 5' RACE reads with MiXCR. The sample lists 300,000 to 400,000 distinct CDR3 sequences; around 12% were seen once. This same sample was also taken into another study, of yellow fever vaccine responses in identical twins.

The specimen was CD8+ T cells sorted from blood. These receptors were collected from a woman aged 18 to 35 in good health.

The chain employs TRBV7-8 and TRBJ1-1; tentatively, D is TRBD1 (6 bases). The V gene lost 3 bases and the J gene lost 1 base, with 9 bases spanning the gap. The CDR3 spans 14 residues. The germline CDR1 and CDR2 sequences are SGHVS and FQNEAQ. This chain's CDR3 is CASSFGQPNTEAFF. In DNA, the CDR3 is TGTGCCAGCAGCTTCGGACAGCCGAACACTGAAGCTTTCTTT.

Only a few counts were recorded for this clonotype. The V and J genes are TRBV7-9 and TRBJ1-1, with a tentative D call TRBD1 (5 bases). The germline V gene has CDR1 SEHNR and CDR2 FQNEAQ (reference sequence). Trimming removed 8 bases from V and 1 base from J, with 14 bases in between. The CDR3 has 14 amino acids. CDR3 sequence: CASSRDGPNTEAFF. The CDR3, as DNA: TGTGCCAGCTCGAGGGACGGACCGAACACTGAAGCTTTCTTT.

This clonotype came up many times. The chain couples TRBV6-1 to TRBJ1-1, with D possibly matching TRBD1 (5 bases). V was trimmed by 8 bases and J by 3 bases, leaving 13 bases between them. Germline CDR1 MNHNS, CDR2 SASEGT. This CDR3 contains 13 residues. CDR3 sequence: CASHPGTDTEAFF. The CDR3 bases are TGTGCCAGCCACCCTGGGACGGACACTGAAGCTTTCTTT.

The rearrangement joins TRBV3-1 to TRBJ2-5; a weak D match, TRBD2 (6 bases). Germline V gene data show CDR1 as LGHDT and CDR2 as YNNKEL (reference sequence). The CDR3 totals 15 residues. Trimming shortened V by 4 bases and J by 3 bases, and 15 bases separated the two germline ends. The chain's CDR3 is CASSPSAGTEETQYF. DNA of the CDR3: TGTGCCAGCAGCCCTAGTGCGGGGACTGAAGAGACCCAGTACTTC.

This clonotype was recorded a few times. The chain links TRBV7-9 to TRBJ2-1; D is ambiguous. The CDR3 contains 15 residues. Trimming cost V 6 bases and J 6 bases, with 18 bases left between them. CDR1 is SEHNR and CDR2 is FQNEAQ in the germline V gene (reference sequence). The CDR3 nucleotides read TGTGCCAGCAGTCCTTCCGAGGCTAGATCCAATGAGCAGTTCTTC. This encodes CASSPSEARSNEQFF.

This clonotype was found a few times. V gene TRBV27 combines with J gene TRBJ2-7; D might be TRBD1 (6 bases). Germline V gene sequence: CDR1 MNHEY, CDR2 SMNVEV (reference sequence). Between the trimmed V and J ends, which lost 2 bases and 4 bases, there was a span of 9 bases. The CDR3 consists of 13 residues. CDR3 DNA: TGTGCCAGCAGTTTAAATGGACAGTACGAGCAGTACTTC. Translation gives CASSLNGQYEQYF.

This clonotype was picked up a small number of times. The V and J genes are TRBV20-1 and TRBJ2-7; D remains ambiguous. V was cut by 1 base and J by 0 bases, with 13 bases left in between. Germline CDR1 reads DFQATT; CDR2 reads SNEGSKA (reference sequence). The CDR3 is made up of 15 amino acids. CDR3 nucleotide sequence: TGCAGTGCTAGAGCCGCAGGTCTGAGCTCCTACGAGCAGTACGTC. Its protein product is CSARAAGLSSYEQYV.

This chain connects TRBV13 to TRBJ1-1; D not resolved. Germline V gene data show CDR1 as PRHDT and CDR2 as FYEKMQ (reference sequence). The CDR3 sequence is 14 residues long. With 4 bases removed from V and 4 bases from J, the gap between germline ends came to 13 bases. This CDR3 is CASSYRTEGTEAFF. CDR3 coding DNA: TGTGCCAGCAGCTACCGGACCGAGGGCACTGAAGCTTTCTTT.

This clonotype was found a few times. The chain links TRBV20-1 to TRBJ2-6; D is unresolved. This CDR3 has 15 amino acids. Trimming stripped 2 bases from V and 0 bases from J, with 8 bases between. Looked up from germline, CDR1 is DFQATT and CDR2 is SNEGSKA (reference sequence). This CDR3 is CSARQSLSGANVLTF. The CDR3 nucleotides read TGCAGTGCTAGACAGTCCCTCTCTGGGGCCAACGTCCTGACTTTC.

CDR3 bases: TGTGCCAGCAGTTTAGGATGGAATCAGCCCCAGCATTTT. As protein: CASSLGWNQPQHF. The V gene is TRBV27, the J gene TRBJ1-5; D unresolved. The CDR3 contains 13 residues. Per germline, CDR1 MNHEY and CDR2 SMNVEV (reference sequence). Trimming shortened V by 2 bases and J by 4 bases, and 6 bases separated the two germline ends.

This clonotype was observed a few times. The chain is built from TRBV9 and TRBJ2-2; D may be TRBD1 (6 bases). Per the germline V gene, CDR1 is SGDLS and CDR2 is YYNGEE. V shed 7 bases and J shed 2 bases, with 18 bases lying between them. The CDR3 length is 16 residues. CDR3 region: CASDANRDTNTGELFF. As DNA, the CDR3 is TGTGCCAGCGATGCCAACCGGGACACCAACACCGGGGAGCTGTTTTTT.

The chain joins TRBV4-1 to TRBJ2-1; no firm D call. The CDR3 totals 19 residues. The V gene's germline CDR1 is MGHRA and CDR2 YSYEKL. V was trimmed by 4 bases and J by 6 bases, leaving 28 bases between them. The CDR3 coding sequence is TGCGCCAGCAGCCGAAAAAACCAGGCCGGGCTCATCCTCCCCAATGAGCAGTTCTTC. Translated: CASSRKNQAGLILPNEQFF.

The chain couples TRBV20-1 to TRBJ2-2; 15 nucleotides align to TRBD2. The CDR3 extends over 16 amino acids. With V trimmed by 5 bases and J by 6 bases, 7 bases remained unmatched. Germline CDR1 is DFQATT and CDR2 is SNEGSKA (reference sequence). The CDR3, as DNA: TGCAGTGCTGGGGGACTAGCGGGAGGCCGTCCCGGGGAGCTGTTTTTT. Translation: CSAGGLAGGRPGELFF.

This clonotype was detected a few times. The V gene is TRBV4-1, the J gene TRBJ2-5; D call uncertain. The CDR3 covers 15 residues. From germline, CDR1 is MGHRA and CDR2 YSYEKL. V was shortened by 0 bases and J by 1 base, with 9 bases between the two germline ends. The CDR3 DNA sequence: TGCGCCAGCAGCCAAGATAACTACCCCCAAGAGACCCAGTACTTC. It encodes CASSQDNYPQETQYF.

The CDR3 sequence is CASSLAGGAPRITNTGELFF. CDR3 coding DNA: TGTGCCAGCAGCTTAGCGGGAGGGGCCCCAAGAATCACGAACACCGGGGAGCTGTTTTTT. The chain uses TRBV7-2 and TRBJ2-2, with 7 positions matching TRBD2. Germline trimming cut 0 bases from V and 0 bases from J; bases unmatched to any gene: 13. The CDR3 runs to 20 residues. Germline values: CDR1 SGHTA, CDR2 FQGNSA.

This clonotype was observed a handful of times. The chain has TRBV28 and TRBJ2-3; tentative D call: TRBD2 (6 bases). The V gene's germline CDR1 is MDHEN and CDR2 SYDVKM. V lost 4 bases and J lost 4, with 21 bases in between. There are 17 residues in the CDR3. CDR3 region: CASSYNRASAASDTQYF. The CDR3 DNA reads TGTGCCAGCAGTTATAATAGGGCTAGCGCGGCCTCAGATACGCAGTATTTT.

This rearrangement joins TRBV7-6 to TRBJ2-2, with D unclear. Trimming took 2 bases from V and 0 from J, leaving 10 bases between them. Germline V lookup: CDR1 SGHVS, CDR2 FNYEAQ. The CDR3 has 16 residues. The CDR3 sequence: CASSLLADSNTGELFF. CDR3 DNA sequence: TGTGCCAGCAGCTTACTGGCGGATTCGAACACCGGGGAGCTGTTTTTT.

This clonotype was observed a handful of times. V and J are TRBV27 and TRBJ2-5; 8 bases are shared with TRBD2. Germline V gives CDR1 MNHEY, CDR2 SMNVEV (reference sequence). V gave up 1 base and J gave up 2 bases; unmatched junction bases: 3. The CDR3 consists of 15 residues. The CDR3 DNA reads TGTGCCAGCAGTTTATTGGGACTAGAACAAGAGACCCAGTACTTC. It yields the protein CASSLLGLEQETQYF.

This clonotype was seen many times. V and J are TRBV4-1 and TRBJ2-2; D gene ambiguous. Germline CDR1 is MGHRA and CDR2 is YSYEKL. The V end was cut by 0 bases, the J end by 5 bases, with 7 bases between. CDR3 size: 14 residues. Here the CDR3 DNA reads TGCGCCAGCAGCCAAGATGATGGGACCGGGGAGCTGTTTTTT. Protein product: CASSQDDGTGELFF.

The CDR3 sequence is CASSLLAGVYEQYV. CDR3 DNA: TGTGCCAGCAGCTTACTAGCGGGTGTCTACGAGCAGTACGTC. This chain joins TRBV7-6 and TRBJ2-7; TRBD2 matches at 8 bases. The CDR3 length is 14 residues. In germline, CDR1 is SGHVS, CDR2 FNYEAQ. Unmatched junction bases numbered 3, after V lost 2 bases and J lost 3 bases.

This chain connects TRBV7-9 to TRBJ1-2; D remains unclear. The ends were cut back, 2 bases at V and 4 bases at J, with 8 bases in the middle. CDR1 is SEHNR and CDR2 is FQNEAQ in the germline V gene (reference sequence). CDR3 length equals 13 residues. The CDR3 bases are TGTGCCAGCAGCTTAAACAGCCCCTATGGCTACACCTTC. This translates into CASSLNSPYGYTF. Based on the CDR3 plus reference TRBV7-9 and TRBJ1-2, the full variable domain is DTGVSQNPRHKITKRGQNVTFRCDPISEHNRLYWYRQTLGQGPEFLTYFQNEAQLEKSRLLSDRFSAERPKGSFSTLEIQRTEQGDSAMYLCASSLNSPYGYTFGSGTRLTVV.

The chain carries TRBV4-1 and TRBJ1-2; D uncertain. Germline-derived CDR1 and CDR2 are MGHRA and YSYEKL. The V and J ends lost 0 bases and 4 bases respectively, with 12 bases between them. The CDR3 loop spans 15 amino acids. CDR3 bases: TGCGCCAGCAGCCAAGACCTGGGCTCGGGCTATGGCTACACCTTC. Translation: CASSQDLGSGYGYTF.

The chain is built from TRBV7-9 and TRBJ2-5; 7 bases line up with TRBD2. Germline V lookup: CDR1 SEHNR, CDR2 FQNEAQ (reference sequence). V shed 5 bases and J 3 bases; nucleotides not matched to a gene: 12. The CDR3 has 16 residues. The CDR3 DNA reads TGTGCCAGCAGCCCTCCGGAGGGGAGGGCGAAAGAGACCCAGTACTTC. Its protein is CASSPPEGRAKETQYF.

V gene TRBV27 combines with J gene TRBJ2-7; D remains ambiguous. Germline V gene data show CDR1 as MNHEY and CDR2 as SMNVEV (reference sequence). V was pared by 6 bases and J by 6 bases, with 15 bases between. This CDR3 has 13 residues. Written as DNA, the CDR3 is TGTGCCAGCAGCCTACATCTTGGTCCCGAGCAGTACTTC. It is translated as CASSLHLGPEQYF.

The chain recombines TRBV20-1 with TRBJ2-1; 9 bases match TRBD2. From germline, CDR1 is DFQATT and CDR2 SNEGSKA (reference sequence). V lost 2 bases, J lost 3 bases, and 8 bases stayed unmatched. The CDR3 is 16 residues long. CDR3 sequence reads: CSARTIAGASYNEQFF. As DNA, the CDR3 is TGCAGTGCTAGAACGATAGCGGGAGCGAGCTACAATGAGCAGTTCTTC.

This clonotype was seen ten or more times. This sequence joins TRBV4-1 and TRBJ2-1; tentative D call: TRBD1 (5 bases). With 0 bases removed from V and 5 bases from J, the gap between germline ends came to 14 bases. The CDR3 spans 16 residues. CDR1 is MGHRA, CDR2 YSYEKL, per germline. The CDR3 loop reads CASSQEGAGIDNEQFF. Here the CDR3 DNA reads TGCGCCAGCAGCCAAGAAGGGGCAGGGATCGACAATGAGCAGTTCTTC.

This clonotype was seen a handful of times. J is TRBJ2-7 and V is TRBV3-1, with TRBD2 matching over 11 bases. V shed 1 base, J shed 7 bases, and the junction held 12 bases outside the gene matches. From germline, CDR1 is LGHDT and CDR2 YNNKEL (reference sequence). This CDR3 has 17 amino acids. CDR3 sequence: CASSQGVRLAGPEEQYV. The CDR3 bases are TGTGCCAGCAGCCAAGGCGTTAGACTAGCGGGGCCCGAGGAGCAGTACGTC.

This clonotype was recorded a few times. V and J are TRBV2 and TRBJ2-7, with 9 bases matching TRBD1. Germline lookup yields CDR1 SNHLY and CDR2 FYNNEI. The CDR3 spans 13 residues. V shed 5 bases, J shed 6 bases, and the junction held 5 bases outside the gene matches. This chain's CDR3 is CASSTGGPGEQYV. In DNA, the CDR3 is TGTGCCAGCAGTACAGGGGGCCCTGGCGAGCAGTACGTC.

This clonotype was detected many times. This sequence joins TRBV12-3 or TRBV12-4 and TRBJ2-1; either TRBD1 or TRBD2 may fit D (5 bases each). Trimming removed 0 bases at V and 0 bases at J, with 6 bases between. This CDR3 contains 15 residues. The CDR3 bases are TGTGCCAGCAGTTTAGCGGGACCCTCCTACAATGAGCAGTTCTTC. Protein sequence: CASSLAGPSYNEQFF.

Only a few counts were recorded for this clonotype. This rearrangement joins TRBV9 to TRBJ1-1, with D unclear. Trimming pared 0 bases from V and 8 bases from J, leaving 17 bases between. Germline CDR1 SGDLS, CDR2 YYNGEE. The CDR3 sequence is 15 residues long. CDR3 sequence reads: CASSVVAGLLGEAFF. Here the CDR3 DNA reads TGTGCCAGCAGCGTAGTAGCCGGGCTTCTCGGGGAAGCTTTCTTT.

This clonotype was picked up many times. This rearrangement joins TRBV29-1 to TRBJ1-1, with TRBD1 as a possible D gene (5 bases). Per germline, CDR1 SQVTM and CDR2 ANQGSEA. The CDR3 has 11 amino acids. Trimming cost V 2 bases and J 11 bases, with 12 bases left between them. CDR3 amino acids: CSVERGGGAFF. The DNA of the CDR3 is TGCAGCGTTGAAAGGGGCGGAGGGGCTTTCTTT.